The source of this TCR beta chain is a study of CD8 T cells in Susac syndrome (dated 2019 in TCRdb). About the investigation overall: The study used repertoire sequencing to test whether antigen drove CD8+ T cell activation and differentiation in Susac syndrome. The paper's findings and limits, for the study overall: The number of individuals in the TCR sequencing and HLA analysis was recognized as being relatively small.

This clonotype was detected once. Its antigen is currently not known. There are no base qualities to consult, and no much larger clone falls within one base. One read alone lends weak support. Trimming leaves V shorter by 4 bases and J shorter by 9 bases, with the junction holding 6 bases beyond the gene matches. Including cysteine and phenylalanine, the CDR3 has 14 amino acids. The entry retains the CDR3 DNA only, 42 bases that are in frame from base 1. The germline V gene (reference sequence) yields DFQATT for CDR1 and SNEGSKA for CDR2. RNA was extracted with the RNeasy kit and about 0.5 to 1 ug was reverse transcribed using random hexamers. The immunoSEQ multiplex PCR assay, covering 54 Vbeta and 13 Jbeta segments, was used to amplify TCR beta CDR3 regions. Bias from PCR amplification was corrected by using a synthetic template baseline for primer optimization and for computational correction. The source study handled its data this way. Reads were annotated to V, D and J genes according to IMGT and were analyzed with immunoSEQ Analyzer, with only productive sequences retained. Clonality was calculated as one minus the Shannon entropy normalized by log2 of the number of productive unique sequences. Public and private clones were assessed among the 100 most prevalent clones of each patient and control. Clones were defined as Susac-specific if absent from the healthy and MS cohorts, from around 1,000 published viral clones and from other ImmuneACCESS disease sequences. TCRdb applied fastp at Q25 and MiXCR to the public reads, then kept only in-frame beta chains. Duplicate CDR3 protein sequences are folded into a single record with the most common DNA and genes. TCRdb, not the authors, supplied the V and J calls. Present in this sample are around 230,000 distinct CDR3 sequences, approximately 95% of which were seen just once. 0.095% of the sample is held by the ten biggest clonotypes.

Peripheral blood CD8+ and CD4+ T cells from healthy donors, Susac syndrome patients and multiple sclerosis patients were profiled by high-throughput TCR beta sequencing. Multiple sclerosis controls were treatment-naive patients with stable or active relapsing-remitting disease fulfilling revised McDonald criteria. Bulk CD8+ and CD4+ T cells were purified by magnetic negative isolation, whereas CD8+ TEMRA cells were enriched by FACS. Blood was drawn into EDTA tubes, processed within 24 hours, and PBMCs were isolated by density gradient centrifugation. PBMCs destined for TCR sequencing were cryopreserved in liquid nitrogen and later thawed in a 37 °C water bath. The sorted or isolated CD4+, CD8+ and CD8+ TEMRA cells reached a purity of at least 90%.

The receptor's source is a human donor with multiple sclerosis. Sequenced material: CD4+ T cells from PBMCs. The chain uses TRBV20-1 and TRBJ2-1; the central 13 bases match TRBD2. The nucleotide sequence reads TGCAGTGCTACCCGGACTAGCGGGAGTGTTGAGCAGTTCTTC. Translated, this gives CSATRTSGSVEQFF.